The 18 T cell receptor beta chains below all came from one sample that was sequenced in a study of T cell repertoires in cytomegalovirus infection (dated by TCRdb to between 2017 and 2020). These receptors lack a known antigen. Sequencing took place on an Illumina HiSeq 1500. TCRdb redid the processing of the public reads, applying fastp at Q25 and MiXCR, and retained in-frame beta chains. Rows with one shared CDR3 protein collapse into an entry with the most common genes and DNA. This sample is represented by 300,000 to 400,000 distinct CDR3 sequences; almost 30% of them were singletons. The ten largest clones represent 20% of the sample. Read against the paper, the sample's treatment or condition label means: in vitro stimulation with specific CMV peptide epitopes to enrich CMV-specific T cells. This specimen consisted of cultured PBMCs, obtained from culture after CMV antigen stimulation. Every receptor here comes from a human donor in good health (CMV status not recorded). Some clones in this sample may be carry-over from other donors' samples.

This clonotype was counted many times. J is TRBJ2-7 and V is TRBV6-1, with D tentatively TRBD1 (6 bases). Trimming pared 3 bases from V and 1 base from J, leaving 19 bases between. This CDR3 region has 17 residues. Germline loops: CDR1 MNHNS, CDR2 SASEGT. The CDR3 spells CASSDVNWGRSSYEQYF. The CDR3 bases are TGTGCCAGCAGTGACGTTAATTGGGGGCGATCTTCCTACGAGCAGTACTTC.

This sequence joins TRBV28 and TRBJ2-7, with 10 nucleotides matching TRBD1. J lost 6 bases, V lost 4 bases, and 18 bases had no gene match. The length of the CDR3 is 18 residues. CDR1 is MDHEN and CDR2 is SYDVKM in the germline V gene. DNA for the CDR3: TGTGCCAGCAGTTCGTATGGGGGAACCGGGACAGGGGACCCCGAGCAGTACTTC. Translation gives CASSSYGGTGTGDPEQYF.

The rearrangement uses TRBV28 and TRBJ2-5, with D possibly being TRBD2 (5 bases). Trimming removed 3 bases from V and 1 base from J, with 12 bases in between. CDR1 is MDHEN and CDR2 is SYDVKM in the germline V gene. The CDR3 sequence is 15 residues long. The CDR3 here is CASSFSVGAQETQYF. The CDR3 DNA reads TGTGCCAGCAGTTTCTCCGTGGGAGCCCAAGAGACCCAGTACTTC. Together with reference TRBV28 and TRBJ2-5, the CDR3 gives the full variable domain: DVKVTQSSRYLVKRTGEKVFLECVQDMDHENMFWYRQDPGLGLRLIYFSYDVKMKEKGDIPEGYSVSREKKERFSLILESASTNQTSMYLCASSFSVGAQETQYFGPGTRLLVL.

CDR3 DNA sequence: TGTGCCAGCAGCCGGGACGGAAACTACAATGAGCAGTTCTTC. The encoded protein is CASSRDGNYNEQFF. This chain joins TRBV6-6 and TRBJ2-1; either TRBD1 or TRBD2 may supply D (5 bases each). Germline CDR1 reads MNHNY; CDR2 reads SVGAGI (reference sequence). Trimming left V 6 bases short and J 3 bases short, with 12 bases between. The CDR3 has 14 amino acids.

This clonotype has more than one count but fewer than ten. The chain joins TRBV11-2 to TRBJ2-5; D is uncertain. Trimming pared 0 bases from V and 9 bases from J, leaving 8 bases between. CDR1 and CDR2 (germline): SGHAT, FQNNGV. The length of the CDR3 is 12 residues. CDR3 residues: CASSLDRQSQYF. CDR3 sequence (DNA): TGTGCCAGCAGCTTAGATAGGCAGTCCCAGTACTTC.

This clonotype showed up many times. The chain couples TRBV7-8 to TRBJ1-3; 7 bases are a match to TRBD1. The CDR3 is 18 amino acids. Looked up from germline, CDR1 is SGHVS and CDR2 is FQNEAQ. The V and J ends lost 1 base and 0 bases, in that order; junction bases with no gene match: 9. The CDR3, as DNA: TGTGCCAGCAGCTTAGTGGGACAGTTTGTAAGCTCTGGAAACACCATATATTTT. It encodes CASSLVGQFVSSGNTIYF.

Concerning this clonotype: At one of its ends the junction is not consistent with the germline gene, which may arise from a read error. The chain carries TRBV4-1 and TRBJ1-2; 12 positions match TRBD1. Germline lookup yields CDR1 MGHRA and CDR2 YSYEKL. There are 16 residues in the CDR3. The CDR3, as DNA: TGTGCCAGCAGCCAAGATGGGACAGGGGGCTCCTATGGCTACACCTTC. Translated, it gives CASSQDGTGGSYGYTF.

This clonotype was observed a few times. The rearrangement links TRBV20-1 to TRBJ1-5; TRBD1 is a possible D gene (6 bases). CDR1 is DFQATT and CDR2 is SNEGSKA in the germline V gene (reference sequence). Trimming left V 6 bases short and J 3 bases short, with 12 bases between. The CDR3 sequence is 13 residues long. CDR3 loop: CSATTGSNQPQHF. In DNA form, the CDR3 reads TGCAGTGCAACGACAGGTTCCAATCAGCCCCAGCATTTT.

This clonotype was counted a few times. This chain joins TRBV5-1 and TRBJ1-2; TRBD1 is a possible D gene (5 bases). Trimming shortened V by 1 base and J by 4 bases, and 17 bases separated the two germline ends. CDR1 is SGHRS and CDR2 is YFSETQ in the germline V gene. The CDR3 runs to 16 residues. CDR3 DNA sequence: TGCGCCAGCAGCTTGTCTGCCGGGACTGCAATCTATGGCTACACCTTC. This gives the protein CASSLSAGTAIYGYTF.

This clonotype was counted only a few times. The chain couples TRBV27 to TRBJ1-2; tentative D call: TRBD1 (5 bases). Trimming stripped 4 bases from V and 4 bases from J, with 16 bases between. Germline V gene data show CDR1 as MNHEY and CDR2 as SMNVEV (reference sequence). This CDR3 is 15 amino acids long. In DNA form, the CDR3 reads TGTGCCAGCAGTTCACGGACCCTGCAGGGCTATGGCTACACCTTC. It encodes CASSSRTLQGYGYTF.

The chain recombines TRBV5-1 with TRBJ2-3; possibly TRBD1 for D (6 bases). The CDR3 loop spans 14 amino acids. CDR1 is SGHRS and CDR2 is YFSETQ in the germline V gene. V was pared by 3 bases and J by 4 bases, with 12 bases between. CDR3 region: CASSSQGAADTQYF. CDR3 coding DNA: TGCGCCAGCAGCTCACAGGGAGCGGCAGATACGCAGTATTTT.

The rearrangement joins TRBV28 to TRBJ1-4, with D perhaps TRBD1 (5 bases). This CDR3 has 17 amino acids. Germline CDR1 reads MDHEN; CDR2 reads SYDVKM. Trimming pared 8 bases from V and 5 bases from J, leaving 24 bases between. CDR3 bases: TGTGCCAGCCTGGGGGGGGGGATTGGGGTAGGAAATGAAAAACTGTTTTTT. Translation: CASLGGGIGVGNEKLFF.

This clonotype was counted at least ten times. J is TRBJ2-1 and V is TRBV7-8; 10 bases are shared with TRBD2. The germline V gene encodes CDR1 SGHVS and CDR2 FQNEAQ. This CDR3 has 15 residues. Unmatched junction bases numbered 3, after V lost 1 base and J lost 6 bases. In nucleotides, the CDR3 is TGTGCCAGCAGCTTAGTAGCGGGAGGTCGCAATGAGCAGTTCTTC. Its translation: CASSLVAGGRNEQFF.

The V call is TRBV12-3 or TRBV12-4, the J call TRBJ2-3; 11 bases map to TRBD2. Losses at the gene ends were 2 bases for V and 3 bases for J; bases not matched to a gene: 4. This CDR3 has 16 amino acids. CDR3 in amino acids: CASSLTSGGWTDTQYF. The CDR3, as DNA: TGTGCCAGCAGTTTAACTAGCGGGGGTTGGACAGATACGCAGTATTTT.

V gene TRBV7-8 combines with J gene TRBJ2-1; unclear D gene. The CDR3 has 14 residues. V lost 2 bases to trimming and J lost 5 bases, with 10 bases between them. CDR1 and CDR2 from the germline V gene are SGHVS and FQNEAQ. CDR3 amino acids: CASSLNTNDNEQFF. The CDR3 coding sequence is TGTGCCAGCAGCTTAAACACTAACGACAATGAGCAGTTCTTC.

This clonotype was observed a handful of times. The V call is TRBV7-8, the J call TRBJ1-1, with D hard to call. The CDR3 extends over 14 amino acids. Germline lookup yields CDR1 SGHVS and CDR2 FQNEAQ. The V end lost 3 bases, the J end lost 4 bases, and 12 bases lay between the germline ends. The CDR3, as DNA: TGTGCCAGCAGCTTGGGCCTGGGGAGCACTGAAGCTTTCTTT. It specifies CASSLGLGSTEAFF.

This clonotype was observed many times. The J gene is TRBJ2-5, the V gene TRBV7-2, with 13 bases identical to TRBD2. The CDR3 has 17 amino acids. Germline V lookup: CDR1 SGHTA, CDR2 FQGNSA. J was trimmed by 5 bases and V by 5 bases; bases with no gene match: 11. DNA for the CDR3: TGTGCCAGCAGCCCCAAAACTAGCGGGAGGGCAAGGGAGACCCAGTACTTC. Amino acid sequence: CASSPKTSGRARETQYF.

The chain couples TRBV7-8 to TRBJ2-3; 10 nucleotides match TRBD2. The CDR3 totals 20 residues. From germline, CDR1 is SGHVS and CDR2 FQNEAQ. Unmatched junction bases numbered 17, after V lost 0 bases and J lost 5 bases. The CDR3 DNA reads TGTGCCAGCAGCTTAGCGCAGGCTAGCGGGAGATTGGTGGGGGTAGATACGCAGTATTTT. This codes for CASSLAQASGRLVGVDTQYF.